One sample yielded the 14 T cell receptor beta chains listed below, sequenced in a study of cytomegalovirus exposure and HLA in healthy donors. A multiplex PCR was run with 60 Vbeta primers and 13 Jbeta primers. The protocol was immunoSEQ multiplex PCR, while the TCRdb copy is restricted to in-frame clones and leaves out a portion. Of approximately 98,000 clones listed, more than 60% are singletons. The sequencing sample was made of PBMCs. The receptors derive from a man aged 18 to 29 in good health and CMV-seropositive.

The chain uses TRBV9 and TRBJ1-6; D is perhaps TRBD1 (6 bases). Germline V CDR1 and CDR2: SGDLS, YYNGEE. The CDR3 has 15 amino acids. Trimming pared 1 base from V and 6 bases from J, leaving 11 bases between. The CDR3 here is CASSVLSDSNSPLHF. The CDR3 DNA reads TGTGCCAGCAGCGTACTCTCGGACAGTAATTCACCCCTCCACTTT.

This clone appeared a few times. The rearrangement links TRBV6-1 to TRBJ2-3; TRBD2 matches 9 bases. CDR1 is MNHNS and CDR2 is SASEGT in the germline V gene. Germline trimming cut 8 bases from V and 4 bases from J; bases unmatched to any gene: 7. The CDR3 spans 14 residues. The CDR3 region has the DNA TGTGCCAGCGACAGCGGGGGGCGAGCAGATACGCAGTATTTT. The encoded protein is CASDSGGRADTQYF.

The chain employs TRBV28 and TRBJ1-2; D call uncertain. Trimming took off 3 bases at V and 6 bases at J, with 5 bases between the two ends. Per the germline V gene, CDR1 is MDHEN and CDR2 is SYDVKM. This CDR3 has 11 amino acids. For the CDR3, the DNA is TGTGCCAGCAGTTTTGGAGATGGCTACACCTTC. Amino acids: CASSFGDGYTF.

This clone was seen more than once but under ten times. The chain recombines TRBV27 with TRBJ1-4; D is possibly TRBD1 (6 bases). The V end was cut by 6 bases, the J end by 8 bases, with 7 bases between. Per germline, CDR1 MNHEY and CDR2 SMNVEV (reference sequence). The CDR3 runs to 11 residues. The CDR3, as DNA: TGTGCCAGCAGGGGGACAGAAAAACTGTTTTTT. Protein: CASRGTEKLFF.

The chain carries TRBV28 and TRBJ1-1; no clear D gene. The CDR3 is 14 residues long. The V end lost 7 bases, the J end lost 0 bases, and 12 bases lay between the germline ends. CDR1 is MDHEN, CDR2 SYDVKM, per germline. CDR3 DNA: TGTGCCAGCAACTTGGTAGAGATGAACACTGAAGCTTTCTTT. It translates to CASNLVEMNTEAFF. The full variable domain, with the rest looked up from reference TRBV28 and TRBJ1-1, is DVKVTQSSRYLVKRTGEKVFLECVQDMDHENMFWYRQDPGLGLRLIYFSYDVKMKEKGDIPEGYSVSREKKERFSLILESASTNQTSMYLCASNLVEMNTEAFFGQGTRLTVV.

The chain recombines TRBV2 with TRBJ2-3; D may be TRBD2 (6 bases). V lost 3 bases and J lost 2, with 12 bases in between. This CDR3 is built from 15 residues. The V gene's germline CDR1 is SNHLY and CDR2 FYNNEI. CDR3 coding DNA: TGTGCCAGCAGTGAGAGGCGGGGTTACACAGATACGCAGTATTTT. Residues: CASSERRGYTDTQYF.

The chain uses TRBV28 and TRBJ1-1, with 7 nucleotides matching TRBD1. The CDR3 runs to 20 residues. Germline assignment: CDR1 MDHEN and CDR2 SYDVKM. Trimming took 3 bases from V and 1 from J; bases not matched to a gene: 20. CDR3 residues: CASSFSLSSWAGGGNTEAFF. The CDR3 DNA reads as TGTGCCAGCAGTTTTTCTTTGTCGAGCTGGGCAGGGGGTGGGAACACTGAAGCTTTCTTT.

This clone was counted a single time. The V gene is TRBV18, the J gene TRBJ1-1, with D possibly matching TRBD1 (5 bases). The length of the CDR3 is 14 residues. Trimming took 5 bases from V and 1 from J, leaving 11 bases between them. The germline CDR1 and CDR2 sequences are KGHSH and LQKENI. CDR3 bases: TGTGCCAGCTCAGTGCAGGGATCGAACACTGAAGCTTTCTTT. It yields the protein CASSVQGSNTEAFF.

V and J are TRBV13 and TRBJ2-1, with D maybe TRBD1 (6 bases). V lost 5 bases and J 6 bases, leaving 23 bases between the germline ends. From germline, CDR1 is PRHDT and CDR2 FYEKMQ (reference sequence). There are 17 residues in the CDR3. The CDR3 bases are TGTGCCAGCAGCAGAGTGGTAGTGGGAACAGGGCCCAATGAGCAGTTCTTC. This gives the protein CASSRVVVGTGPNEQFF.

The chain links TRBV18 to TRBJ2-5; D possibly corresponds to TRBD2 (7 bases). V lost 3 bases and J 5 bases, leaving 16 bases between the germline ends. Germline V lookup: CDR1 KGHSH, CDR2 LQKENI. The CDR3 totals 15 residues. CDR3 DNA sequence: TGTGCCAGCTCACCCGTCGGGGGGCCCCCGGAGACCCAGTACTTC. Translated, it gives CASSPVGGPPETQYF.

This chain joins TRBV7-2 and TRBJ1-2; 7 bases map to TRBD1. CDR3 length: 15 residues. Germline V gene data show CDR1 as SGHTA and CDR2 as FQGNSA. The ends lost 3 bases at V and 6 bases at J; junction bases unmatched: 10. The CDR3 sequence is CASSFTGEALDGYTF. CDR3 DNA sequence: TGTGCCAGCAGCTTCACAGGGGAAGCTCTAGATGGCTACACCTTC.

This chain links TRBV13 with TRBJ2-3; maybe TRBD2 (6 bases). Trimming took 0 bases from V and 1 from J, leaving 17 bases between them. There are 18 residues in the CDR3. Per germline, CDR1 PRHDT and CDR2 FYEKMQ (reference sequence). The CDR3 bases are TGTGCCAGCAGCTTAGGCCTAGGAGGGCCTCGGGGCACAGATACGCAGTATTTT. Its protein product is CASSLGLGGPRGTDTQYF.

The CDR3 DNA reads as TGTGCCAGCAGCCGAACCACAGGGATAGCTTTCTTT. As protein: CASSRTTGIAFF. This rearrangement joins TRBV11-3 to TRBJ1-1; the D gene is possibly TRBD1 (6 bases). The germline gives CDR1 SGHNT, CDR2 YENEEA. CDR3 size: 12 residues. V lost 5 bases to trimming and J lost 10 bases, with 14 bases between them.

V and J are TRBV30 and TRBJ2-1; no clear D. This CDR3 region has 12 residues. Trimming left V 6 bases short and J 4 bases short, with 10 bases between. In germline, CDR1 is GTSNPN, CDR2 SVGIG (reference sequence). CDR3 coding DNA: TGTGCCTGCAGGTTTTTATACAATGAGCAGTTCTTC. Its protein product is CACRFLYNEQFF.